This entry describes one T cell receptor beta chain. This record belongs to a study of control samples from healthy donors and cancer patients. Measured with immunoSEQ multiplex PCR; TCRdb has only the in-frame clones, and not every one. The sample lists about 110,000 clones, 82% seen once, with roughly 6.5% in the top ten. This clonotype was obtained from a man between 18 and 29 years old in good health. The sequenced sample was blood.

The CDR3 spells CASSLEQPPYEQYV. In DNA, the CDR3 is TGTGCCAGCAGCTTAGAGCAGCCCCCCTACGAGCAGTACGTC. This sequence joins TRBV7-8 and TRBJ2-7, with D hard to call. The CDR3 has 14 amino acids. Looked up from germline, CDR1 is SGHVS and CDR2 is FQNEAQ. V lost 1 base and J 2 bases, leaving 9 bases between the germline ends.